The 7 T cell receptor beta chains below were found in one sample sequenced in a study of T cell changes during pregnancy in multiple sclerosis. The assay was immunoSEQ multiplex PCR, and TCRdb's table has in-frame clones only and misses some. The top ten hold roughly 6.1% of the sample, which has about 38,000 clones, around 92% seen once. The starting material was CD8+ T cells from peripheral blood mononuclear cells, obtained in the second trimester of pregnancy. The source is a female donor with multiple sclerosis, enrolled in a pregnancy study.

The CDR3 here is CASSYSGGSTYNEQFF. The CDR3 DNA is TGTGCCAGCAGTTACTCGGGCGGGAGCACCTACAATGAGCAGTTCTTC. The rearrangement links TRBV6-5 to TRBJ2-1, with 7 positions matching TRBD2. Unmatched junction bases numbered 4, after V lost 0 bases and J lost 2 bases. The CDR3 sequence is 16 residues long. Germline V CDR1 and CDR2: MNHEY, SVGAGI.

The gene calls are TRBV6-1 and TRBJ1-2; D is possibly TRBD1 (5 bases). Trimming took off 3 bases at V and 0 bases at J, with 17 bases between the two ends. The CDR3 runs 17 residues. The germline V gene has CDR1 MNHNS and CDR2 SASEGT. This chain's CDR3 is CASSEGIGHSPNYGYTF. As DNA, the CDR3 is TGTGCCAGCAGTGAGGGGATAGGACATTCTCCTAACTATGGCTACACCTTC.

The chain recombines TRBV9 with TRBJ2-7; the match to TRBD1 covers 10 bases. After removal of 0 bases from V and 5 bases from J, the junction contained 8 bases not matched to a gene. This CDR3 contains 16 residues. Germline values: CDR1 SGDLS, CDR2 YYNGEE. CDR3 DNA: TGTGCCAGCAGCGTAGCCCCCGGGACAGGGGATAACGAGCAGTACTTC. It translates to CASSVAPGTGDNEQYF. The complete variable domain, with remaining parts taken from reference TRBV9 and TRBJ2-7, reads DSGVTQTPKHLITATGQRVTLRCSPRSGDLSVYWYQQSLDQGLQFLIQYYNGEERAKGNILERFSAQQFPDLHSELNLSSLELGDSALYFCASSVAPGTGDNEQYFGPGTRLTVT.

V usage is TRBV14 and J usage is TRBJ2-7; no definite D call. The length of the CDR3 is 12 residues. The V and J ends lost 2 bases and 3 bases respectively, with 5 bases between them. Germline CDR1 SGHDN, CDR2 FVKESK. The CDR3 sequence is CASSQFNYEQYF. In DNA, the CDR3 is TGTGCCAGCAGCCAATTCAACTACGAGCAGTACTTC.

This chain links TRBV19 with TRBJ1-3, with 7 bases aligning to TRBD1. CDR1 is LNHDA and CDR2 is SQIVND in the germline V gene (reference sequence). The CDR3 covers 15 residues. V gave up 2 bases and J gave up 1 base; unmatched junction bases: 2. The CDR3 protein is CASSISQGSGNTIYF. CDR3 nucleotides: TGTGCCAGTAGTATATCACAGGGGTCTGGAAACACCATATATTTT.

DNA of the CDR3: TGTGCCAGCACGGGAGGCTCTGGTAGTACCGGGGAGCTGTTTTTT. It is translated as CASTGGSGSTGELFF. This rearrangement joins TRBV25-1 to TRBJ2-2; TRBD2 aligns across 7 bases. Germline CDR1 is MGHDK and CDR2 is SYGVNS. CDR3 length: 15 residues. Losses at the gene ends were 7 bases for V and 5 bases for J; bases not matched to a gene: 10.

The rearrangement joins TRBV9 to TRBJ2-1; TRBD1 matches at 8 bases. The ends lost 6 bases at V and 2 bases at J; junction bases unmatched: 7. CDR3 length equals 15 residues. Germline CDR1 SGDLS, CDR2 YYNGEE. CDR3 residues: CASNQGASTYNEQFF. CDR3 DNA: TGTGCCAGCAACCAGGGGGCCTCCACCTACAATGAGCAGTTCTTC.